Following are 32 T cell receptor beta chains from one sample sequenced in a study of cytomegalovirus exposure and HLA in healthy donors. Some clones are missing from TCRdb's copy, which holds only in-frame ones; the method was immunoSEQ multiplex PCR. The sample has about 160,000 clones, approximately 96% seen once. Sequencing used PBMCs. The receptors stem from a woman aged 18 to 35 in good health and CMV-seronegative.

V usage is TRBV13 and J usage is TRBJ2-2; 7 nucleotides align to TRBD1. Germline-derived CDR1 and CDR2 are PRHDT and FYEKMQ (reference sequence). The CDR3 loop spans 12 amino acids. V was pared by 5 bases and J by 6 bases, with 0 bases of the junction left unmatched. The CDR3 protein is CASSRGPGELFF. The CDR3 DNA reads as TGTGCCAGCAGCAGGGGGCCCGGGGAGCTGTTTTTT.

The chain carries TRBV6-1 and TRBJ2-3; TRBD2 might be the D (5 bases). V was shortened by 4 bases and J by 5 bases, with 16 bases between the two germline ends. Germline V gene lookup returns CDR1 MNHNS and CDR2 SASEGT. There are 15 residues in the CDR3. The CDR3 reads CASSGPFNAGDTQYF. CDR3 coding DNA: TGTGCCAGCAGTGGCCCTTTCAACGCGGGAGATACGCAGTATTTT.

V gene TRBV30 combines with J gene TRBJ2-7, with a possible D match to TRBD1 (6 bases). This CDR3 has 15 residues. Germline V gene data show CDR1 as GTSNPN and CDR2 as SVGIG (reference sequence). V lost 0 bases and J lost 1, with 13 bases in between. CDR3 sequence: CAWSVPRDNSYEQYF. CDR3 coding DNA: TGTGCCTGGAGTGTCCCCCGGGACAATTCCTACGAGCAGTACTTC.

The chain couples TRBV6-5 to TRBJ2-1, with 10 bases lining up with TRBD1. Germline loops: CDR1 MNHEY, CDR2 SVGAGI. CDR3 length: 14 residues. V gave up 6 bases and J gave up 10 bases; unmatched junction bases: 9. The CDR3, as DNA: TGTGCCAGCAGACCGGGACAGGGGAATCGCGAGCAGTTCTTC. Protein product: CASRPGQGNREQFF.

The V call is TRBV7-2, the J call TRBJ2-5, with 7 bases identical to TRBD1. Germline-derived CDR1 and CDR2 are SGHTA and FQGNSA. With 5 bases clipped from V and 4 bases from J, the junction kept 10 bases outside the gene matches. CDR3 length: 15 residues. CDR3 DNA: TGTGCCAGCAGCATCTCACAGGGGAAGGGAGAGACCCAGTACTTC. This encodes CASSISQGKGETQYF. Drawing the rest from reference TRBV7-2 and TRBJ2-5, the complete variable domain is GAGVSQSPSNKVTEKGKDVELRCDPISGHTALYWYRQSLGQGLEFLIYFQGNSAPDKSGLPSDRFSAERTGGSVSTLTIQRTQQEDSAVYLCASSISQGKGETQYFGPGTRLLVL.

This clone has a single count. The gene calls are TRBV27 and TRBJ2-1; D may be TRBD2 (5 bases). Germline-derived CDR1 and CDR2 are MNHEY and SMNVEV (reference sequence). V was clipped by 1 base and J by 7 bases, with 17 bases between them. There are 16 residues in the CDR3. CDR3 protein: CASSLLYAGIKNEQFF. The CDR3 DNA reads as TGTGCCAGCAGTTTATTATACGCGGGTATTAAAAATGAGCAGTTCTTC.

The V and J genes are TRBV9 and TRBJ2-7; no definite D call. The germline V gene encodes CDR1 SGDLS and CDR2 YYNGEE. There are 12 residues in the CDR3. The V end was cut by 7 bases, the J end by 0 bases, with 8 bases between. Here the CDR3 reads CASGADSYEQYF. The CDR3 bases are TGTGCCAGCGGTGCGGACTCCTACGAGCAGTACTTC.

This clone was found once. Here the CDR3 reads CASSWDSPYEQYF. CDR3 nucleotide sequence: TGCGCCAGCAGCTGGGACAGTCCCTACGAGCAGTACTTC. V usage is TRBV5-1 and J usage is TRBJ2-7; the match to TRBD1 covers 7 bases. Unmatched junction bases numbered 2, after V lost 3 bases and J lost 2 bases. Germline CDR1 and CDR2: SGHRS and YFSETQ. This CDR3 has 13 amino acids.

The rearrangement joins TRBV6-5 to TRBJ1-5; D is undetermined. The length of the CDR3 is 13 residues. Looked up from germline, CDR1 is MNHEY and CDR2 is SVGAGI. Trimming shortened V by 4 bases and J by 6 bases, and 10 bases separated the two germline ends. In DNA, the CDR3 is TGTGCCAGCAGTTCTCAACTTGGTCAGCCCCAGCATTTT. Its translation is CASSSQLGQPQHF.

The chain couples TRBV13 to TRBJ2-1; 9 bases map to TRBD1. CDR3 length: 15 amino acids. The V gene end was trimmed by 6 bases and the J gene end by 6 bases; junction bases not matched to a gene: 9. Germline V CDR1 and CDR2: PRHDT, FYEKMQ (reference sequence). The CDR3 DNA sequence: TGTGCCAGCAGTCCCGGGACAGGGACAACCAATGAGCAGTTCTTC. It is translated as CASSPGTGTTNEQFF.

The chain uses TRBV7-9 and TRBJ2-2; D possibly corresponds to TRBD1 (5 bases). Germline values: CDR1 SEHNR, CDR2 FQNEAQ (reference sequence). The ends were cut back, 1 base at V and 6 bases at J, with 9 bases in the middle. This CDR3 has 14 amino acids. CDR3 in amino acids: CASSLVGAPGELFF. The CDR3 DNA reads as TGTGCCAGCAGCTTAGTTGGGGCTCCCGGGGAGCTGTTTTTT.

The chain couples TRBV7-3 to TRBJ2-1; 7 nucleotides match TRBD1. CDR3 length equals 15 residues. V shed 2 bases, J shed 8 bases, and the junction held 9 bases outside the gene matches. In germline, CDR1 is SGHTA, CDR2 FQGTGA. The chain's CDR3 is CASSLATGKYDEQFF. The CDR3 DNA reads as TGTGCCAGCAGCTTAGCGACAGGGAAATACGATGAGCAGTTCTTC.

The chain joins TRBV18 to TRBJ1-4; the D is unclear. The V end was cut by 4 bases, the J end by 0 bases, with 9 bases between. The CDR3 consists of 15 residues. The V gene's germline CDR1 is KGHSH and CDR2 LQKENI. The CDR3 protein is CASSRPTATNEKLFF. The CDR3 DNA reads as TGTGCCAGCTCACGCCCAACTGCAACTAATGAAAAACTGTTTTTT.

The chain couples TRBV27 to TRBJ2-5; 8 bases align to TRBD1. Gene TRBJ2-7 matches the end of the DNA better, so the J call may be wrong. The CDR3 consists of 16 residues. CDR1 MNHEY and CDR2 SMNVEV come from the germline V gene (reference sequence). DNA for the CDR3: TGTGCCAGCAGTATCCTCGGACAGGGACCTTTCTACGAGCAGTACTTC. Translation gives CASSILGQGPFYEQYF.

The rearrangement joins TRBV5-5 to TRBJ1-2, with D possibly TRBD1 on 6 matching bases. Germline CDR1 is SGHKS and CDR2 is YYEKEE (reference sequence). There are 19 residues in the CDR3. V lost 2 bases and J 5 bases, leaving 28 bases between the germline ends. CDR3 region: CASSLRVGGRSNQSYGYTF. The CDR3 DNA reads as TGTGCCAGCAGCTTACGAGTCGGGGGGCGGTCCAATCAGAGTTATGGCTACACCTTC.

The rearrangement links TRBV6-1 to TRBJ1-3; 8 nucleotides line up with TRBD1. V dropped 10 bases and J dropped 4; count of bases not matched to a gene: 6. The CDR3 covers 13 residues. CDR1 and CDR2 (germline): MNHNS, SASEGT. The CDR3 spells CANAGGPGNTIYF. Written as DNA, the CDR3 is TGTGCCAACGCAGGGGGCCCAGGAAACACCATATATTTT.

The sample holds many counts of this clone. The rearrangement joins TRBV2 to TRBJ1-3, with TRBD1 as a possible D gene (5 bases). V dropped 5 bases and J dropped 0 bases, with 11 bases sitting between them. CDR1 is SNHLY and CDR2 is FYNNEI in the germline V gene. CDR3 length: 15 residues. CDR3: CASSFDSYSGNTIYF. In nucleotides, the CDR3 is TGTGCCAGCAGTTTCGACAGTTACTCTGGAAACACCATATATTTT. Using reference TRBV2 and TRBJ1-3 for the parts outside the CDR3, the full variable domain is EPEVTQTPSHQVTQMGQEVILRCVPISNHLYFYWYRQILGQKVEFLVSFYNNEISEKSEIFDDQFSVERPDGSNFTLKIRSTKLEDSAMYFCASSFDSYSGNTIYFGEGSWLTVV.

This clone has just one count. CDR3 in amino acids: CASSLDSGENTEAFF. In DNA, the CDR3 is TGTGCCAGCAGCTTAGATTCGGGGGAGAACACTGAAGCTTTCTTT. This rearrangement joins TRBV13 to TRBJ1-1, with D possibly matching TRBD1 (5 bases). Trimming removed 1 base at V and 1 base at J, with 10 bases between. Germline V gene lookup returns CDR1 PRHDT and CDR2 FYEKMQ (reference sequence). The CDR3 contains 15 residues.

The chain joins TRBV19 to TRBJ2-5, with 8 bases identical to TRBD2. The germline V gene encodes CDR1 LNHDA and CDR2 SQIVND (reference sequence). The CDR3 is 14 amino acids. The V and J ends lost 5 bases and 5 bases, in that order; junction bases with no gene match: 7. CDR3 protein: CASSHGGAGETQYF. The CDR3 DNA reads TGTGCCAGTAGTCACGGGGGGGCCGGCGAGACCCAGTACTTC.

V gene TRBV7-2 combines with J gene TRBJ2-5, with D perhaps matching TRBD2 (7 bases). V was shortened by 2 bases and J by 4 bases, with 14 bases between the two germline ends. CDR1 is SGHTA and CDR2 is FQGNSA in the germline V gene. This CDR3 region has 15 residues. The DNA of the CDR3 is TGTGCCAGCAGCTTATGGGGGGGCGCGGGAGAGACCCAGTACTTC. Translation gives CASSLWGGAGETQYF.

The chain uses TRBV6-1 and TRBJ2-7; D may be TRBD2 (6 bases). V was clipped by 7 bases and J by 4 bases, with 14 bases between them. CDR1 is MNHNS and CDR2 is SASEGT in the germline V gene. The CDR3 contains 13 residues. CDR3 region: CASTLGGAYEQYF. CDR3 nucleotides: TGTGCCAGCACTTTAGGAGGGGCGTACGAGCAGTACTTC.

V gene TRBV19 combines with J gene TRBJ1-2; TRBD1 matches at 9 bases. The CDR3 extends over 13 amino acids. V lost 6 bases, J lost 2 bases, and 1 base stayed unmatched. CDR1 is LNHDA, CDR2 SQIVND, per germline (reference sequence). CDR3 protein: CASRGTGNYGYTF. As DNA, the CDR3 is TGTGCCAGTAGGGGGACAGGGAACTATGGCTACACCTTC.

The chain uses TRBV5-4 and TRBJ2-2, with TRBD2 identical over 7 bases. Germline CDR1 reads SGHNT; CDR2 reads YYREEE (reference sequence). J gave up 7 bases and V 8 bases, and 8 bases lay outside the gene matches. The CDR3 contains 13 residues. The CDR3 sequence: CASGEGSDGELFF. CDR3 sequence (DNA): TGTGCCAGTGGGGAGGGGTCCGACGGGGAGCTGTTTTTT.

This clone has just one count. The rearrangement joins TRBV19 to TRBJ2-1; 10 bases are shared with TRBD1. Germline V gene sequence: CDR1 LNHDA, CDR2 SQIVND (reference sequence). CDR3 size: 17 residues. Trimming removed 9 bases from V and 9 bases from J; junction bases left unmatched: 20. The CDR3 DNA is TGTGCCAGCCGGACTTTCGGACAGGGGGTGTTAAGTGGTGAGCAGTTCTTC. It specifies CASRTFGQGVLSGEQFF.

The chain's CDR3 is CASSLVAGGASYNEQFF. CDR3 coding DNA: TGTGCCAGCAGCTTAGTAGCGGGGGGGGCGTCCTACAATGAGCAGTTCTTC. This sequence joins TRBV7-2 and TRBJ2-1, with 11 bases fitting TRBD2. Germline CDR1 and CDR2: SGHTA and FQGNSA. V lost 1 base to trimming and J lost 1 base; unmatched junction nucleotides: 3. The CDR3 totals 17 residues. The complete variable domain, with remaining parts taken from reference TRBV7-2 and TRBJ2-1, reads GAGVSQSPSNKVTEKGKDVELRCDPISGHTALYWYRQSLGQGLEFLIYFQGNSAPDKSGLPSDRFSAERTGGSVSTLTIQRTQQEDSAVYLCASSLVAGGASYNEQFFGPGTRLTVL.

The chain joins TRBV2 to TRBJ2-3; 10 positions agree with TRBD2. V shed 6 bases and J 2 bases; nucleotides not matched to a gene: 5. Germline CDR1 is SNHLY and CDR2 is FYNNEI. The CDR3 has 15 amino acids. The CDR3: CASRPGLAPTDTQYF. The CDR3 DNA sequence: TGTGCCAGCAGACCGGGACTAGCGCCCACAGATACGCAGTATTTT.

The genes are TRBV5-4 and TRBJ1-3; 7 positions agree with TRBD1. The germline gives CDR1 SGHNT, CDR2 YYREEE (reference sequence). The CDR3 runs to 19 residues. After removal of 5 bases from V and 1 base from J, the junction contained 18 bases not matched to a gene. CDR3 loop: CASRDDDGTVAYSGNTIYF. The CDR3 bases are TGTGCCAGCAGAGATGACGACGGGACAGTTGCTTATTCTGGAAACACCATATATTTT.

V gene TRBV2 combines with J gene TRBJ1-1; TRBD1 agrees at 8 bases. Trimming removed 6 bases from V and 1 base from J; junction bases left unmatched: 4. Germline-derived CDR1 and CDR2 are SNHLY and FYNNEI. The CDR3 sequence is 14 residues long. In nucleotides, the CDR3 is TGTGCCAGCAGGACCAGGGGGCCGAACACTGAAGCTTTCTTT. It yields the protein CASRTRGPNTEAFF.

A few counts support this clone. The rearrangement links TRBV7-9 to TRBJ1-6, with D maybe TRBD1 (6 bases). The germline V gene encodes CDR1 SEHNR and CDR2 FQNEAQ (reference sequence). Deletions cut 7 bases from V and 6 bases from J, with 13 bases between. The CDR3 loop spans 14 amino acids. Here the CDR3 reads CASIDRRGNSPLHF. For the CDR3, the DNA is TGTGCCAGCATTGATCGCAGGGGTAATTCACCCCTCCACTTT. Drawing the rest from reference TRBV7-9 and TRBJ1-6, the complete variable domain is DTGVSQNPRHKITKRGQNVTFRCDPISEHNRLYWYRQTLGQGPEFLTYFQNEAQLEKSRLLSDRFSAERPKGSFSTLEIQRTEQGDSAMYLCASIDRRGNSPLHFGNGTRLTVT.

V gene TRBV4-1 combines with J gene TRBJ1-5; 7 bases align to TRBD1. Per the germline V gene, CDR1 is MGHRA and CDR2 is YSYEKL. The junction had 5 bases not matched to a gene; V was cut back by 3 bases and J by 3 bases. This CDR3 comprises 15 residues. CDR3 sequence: CASSQEGQLNQPQHF. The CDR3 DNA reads TGCGCCAGCAGCCAGGAGGGACAGCTCAATCAGCCCCAGCATTTT.

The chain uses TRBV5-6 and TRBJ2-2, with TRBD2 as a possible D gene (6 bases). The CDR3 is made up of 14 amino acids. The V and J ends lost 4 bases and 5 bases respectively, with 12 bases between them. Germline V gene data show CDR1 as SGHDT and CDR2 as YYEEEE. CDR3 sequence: CASSPGLRTGELFF. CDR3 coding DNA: TGTGCCAGCAGCCCGGGACTTCGGACCGGGGAGCTGTTTTTT.

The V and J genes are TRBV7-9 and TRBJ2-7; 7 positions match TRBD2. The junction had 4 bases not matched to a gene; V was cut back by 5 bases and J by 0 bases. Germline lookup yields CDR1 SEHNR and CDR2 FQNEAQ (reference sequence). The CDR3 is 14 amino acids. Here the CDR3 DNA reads TGTGCCAGCAGCCCTTCGGGGGGCTCCTACGAGCAGTACTTC. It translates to CASSPSGGSYEQYF.